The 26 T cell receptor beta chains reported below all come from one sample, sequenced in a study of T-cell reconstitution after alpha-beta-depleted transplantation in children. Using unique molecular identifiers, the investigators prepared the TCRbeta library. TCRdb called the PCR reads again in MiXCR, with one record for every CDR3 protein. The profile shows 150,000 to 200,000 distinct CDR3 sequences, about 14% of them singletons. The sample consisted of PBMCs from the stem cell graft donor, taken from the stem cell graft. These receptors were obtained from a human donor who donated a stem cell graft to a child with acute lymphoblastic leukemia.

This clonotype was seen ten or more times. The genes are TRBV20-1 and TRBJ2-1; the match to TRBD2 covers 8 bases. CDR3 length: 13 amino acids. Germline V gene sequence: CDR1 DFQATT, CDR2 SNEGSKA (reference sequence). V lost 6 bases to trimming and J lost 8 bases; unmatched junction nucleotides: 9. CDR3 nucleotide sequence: TGCAGTGCACCTGGGACTAGTAGGCATGAGCAGTTCTTC. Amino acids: CSAPGTSRHEQFF.

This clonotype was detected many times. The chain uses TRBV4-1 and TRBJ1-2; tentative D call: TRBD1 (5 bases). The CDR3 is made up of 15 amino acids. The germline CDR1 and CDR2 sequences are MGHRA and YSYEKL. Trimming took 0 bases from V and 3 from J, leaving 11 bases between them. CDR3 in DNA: TGCGCCAGCAGCCAAGATGGGGGATCCCACTATGGCTACACCTTC. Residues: CASSQDGGSHYGYTF.

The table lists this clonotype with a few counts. Written as DNA, the CDR3 is TGCGCCAGCAGCAATCAAGGGGGCGGCTACGAGCAGTACTTC. This encodes CASSNQGGGYEQYF. V gene TRBV5-1 combines with J gene TRBJ2-7; 7 positions agree with TRBD1. Germline V gene lookup returns CDR1 SGHRS and CDR2 YFSETQ. CDR3 length equals 14 residues. V lost 4 bases, J lost 3 bases, and 7 bases stayed unmatched.

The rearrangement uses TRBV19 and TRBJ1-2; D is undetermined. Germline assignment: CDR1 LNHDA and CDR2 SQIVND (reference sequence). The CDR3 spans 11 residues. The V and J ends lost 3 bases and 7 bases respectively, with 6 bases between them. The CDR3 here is CASSIRSGYTF. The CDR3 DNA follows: TGTGCCAGTAGTATTAGGTCTGGCTACACCTTC.

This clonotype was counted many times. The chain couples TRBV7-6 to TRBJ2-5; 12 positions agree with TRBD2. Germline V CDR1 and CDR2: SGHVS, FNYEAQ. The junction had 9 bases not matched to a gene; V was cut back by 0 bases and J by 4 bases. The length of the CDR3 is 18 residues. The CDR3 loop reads CASSLARELAGGAETQYF. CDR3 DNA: TGTGCCAGCAGCTTAGCTCGGGAACTAGCGGGGGGTGCAGAGACCCAGTACTTC.

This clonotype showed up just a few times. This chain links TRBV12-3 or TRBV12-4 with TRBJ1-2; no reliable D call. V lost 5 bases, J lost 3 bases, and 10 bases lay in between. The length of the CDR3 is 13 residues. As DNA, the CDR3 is TGTGCCAGCAGTCCTTACGGGGACTATGGCTACACCTTC. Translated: CASSPYGDYGYTF.

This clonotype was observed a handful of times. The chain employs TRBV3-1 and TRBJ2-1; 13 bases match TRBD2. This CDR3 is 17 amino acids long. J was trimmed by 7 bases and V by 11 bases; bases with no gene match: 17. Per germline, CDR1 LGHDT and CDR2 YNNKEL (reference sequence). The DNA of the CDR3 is TGTGCCTCCTGCCAAGTACTAGCGGGAGGGCGGTTAAATGAGCAGTTCTTC. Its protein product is CASCQVLAGGRLNEQFF.

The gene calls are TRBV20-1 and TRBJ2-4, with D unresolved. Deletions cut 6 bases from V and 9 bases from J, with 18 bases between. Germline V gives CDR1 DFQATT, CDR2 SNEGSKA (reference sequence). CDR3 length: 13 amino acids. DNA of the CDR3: TGCAGTGCAGAGGAACCCGGAGATAGCATTCAGTACTTC. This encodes CSAEEPGDSIQYF.

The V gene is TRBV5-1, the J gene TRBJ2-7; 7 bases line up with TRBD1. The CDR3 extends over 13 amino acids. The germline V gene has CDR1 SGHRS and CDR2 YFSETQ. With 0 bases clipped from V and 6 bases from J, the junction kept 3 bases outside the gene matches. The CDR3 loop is CASSLAGQSEQYF. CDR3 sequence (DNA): TGCGCCAGCAGCTTGGCGGGACAGAGCGAGCAGTACTTC. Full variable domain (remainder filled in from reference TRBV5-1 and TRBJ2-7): KAGVTQTPRYLIKTRGQQVTLSCSPISGHRSVSWYQQTPGQGLQFLFEYFSETQRNKGNFPGRFSGRQFSNSRSEMNVSTLELGDSALYLCASSLAGQSEQYFGPGTRLTVT.

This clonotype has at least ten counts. The CDR3 DNA reads as TGTGCCACCAGCCGCATGTTAACGACGCAGTATTTT. It codes for CATSRMLTTQYF. The genes are TRBV6-4 and TRBJ2-3, with D unclear. Trimming stripped 10 bases from V and 9 bases from J, with 17 bases between. Germline assignment: CDR1 MRHNA and CDR2 SNTAGT. This CDR3 contains 12 residues.

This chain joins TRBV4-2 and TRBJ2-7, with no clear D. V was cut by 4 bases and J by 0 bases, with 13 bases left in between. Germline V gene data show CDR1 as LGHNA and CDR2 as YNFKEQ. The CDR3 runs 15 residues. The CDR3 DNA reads TGTGCCAGCAGCCCATCTGGCGTAGCCTCCTACGAGCAGTACTTC. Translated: CASSPSGVASYEQYF.

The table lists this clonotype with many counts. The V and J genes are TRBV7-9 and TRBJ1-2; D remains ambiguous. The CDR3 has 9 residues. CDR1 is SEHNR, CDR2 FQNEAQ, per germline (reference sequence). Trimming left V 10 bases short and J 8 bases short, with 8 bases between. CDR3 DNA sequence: TGTGCCACCCCGGGGGGCTACACCTTC. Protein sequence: CATPGGYTF. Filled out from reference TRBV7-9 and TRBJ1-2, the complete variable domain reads DTGVSQNPRHKITKRGQNVTFRCDPISEHNRLYWYRQTLGQGPEFLTYFQNEAQLEKSRLLSDRFSAERPKGSFSTLEIQRTEQGDSAMYLCATPGGYTFGSGTRLTVV.

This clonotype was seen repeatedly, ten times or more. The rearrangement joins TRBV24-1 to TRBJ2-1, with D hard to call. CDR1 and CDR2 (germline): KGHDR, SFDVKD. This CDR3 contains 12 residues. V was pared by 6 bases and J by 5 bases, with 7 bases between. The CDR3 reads CATSYSDNEQFF. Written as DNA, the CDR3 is TGTGCCACCAGTTACAGCGACAATGAGCAGTTCTTC.

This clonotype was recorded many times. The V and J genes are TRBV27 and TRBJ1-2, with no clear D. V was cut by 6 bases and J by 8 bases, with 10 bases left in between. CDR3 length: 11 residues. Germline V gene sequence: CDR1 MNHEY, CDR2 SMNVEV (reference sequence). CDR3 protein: CASSPGKGYTF. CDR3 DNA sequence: TGTGCCAGCAGCCCGGGGAAAGGCTACACCTTC.

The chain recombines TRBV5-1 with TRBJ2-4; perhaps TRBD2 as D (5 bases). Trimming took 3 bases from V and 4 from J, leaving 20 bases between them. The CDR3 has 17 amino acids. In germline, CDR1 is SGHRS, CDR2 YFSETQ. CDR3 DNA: TGCGCCAGCAGCTATAAAAGTAGTGTGGGCGGGAAAAACATTCAGTACTTC. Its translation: CASSYKSSVGGKNIQYF.

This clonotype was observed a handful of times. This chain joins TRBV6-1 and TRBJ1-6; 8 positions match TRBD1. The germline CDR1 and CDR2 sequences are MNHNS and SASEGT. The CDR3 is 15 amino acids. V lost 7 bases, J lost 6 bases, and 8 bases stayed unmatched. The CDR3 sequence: CASTPRTGSNSPLHF. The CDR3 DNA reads TGTGCCAGCACCCCCAGGACAGGGAGTAATTCACCCCTCCACTTT.

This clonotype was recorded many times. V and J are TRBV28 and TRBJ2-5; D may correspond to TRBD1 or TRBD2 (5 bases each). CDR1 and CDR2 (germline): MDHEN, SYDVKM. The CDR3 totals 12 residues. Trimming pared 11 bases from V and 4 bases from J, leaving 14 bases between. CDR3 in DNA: TGTGCCTTACGGGGCCCAGGAGAGACCCAGTACTTC. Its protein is CALRGPGETQYF. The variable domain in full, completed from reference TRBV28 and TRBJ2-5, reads DVKVTQSSRYLVKRTGEKVFLECVQDMDHENMFWYRQDPGLGLRLIYFSYDVKMKEKGDIPEGYSVSREKKERFSLILESASTNQTSMYLCALRGPGETQYFGPGTRLLVL.

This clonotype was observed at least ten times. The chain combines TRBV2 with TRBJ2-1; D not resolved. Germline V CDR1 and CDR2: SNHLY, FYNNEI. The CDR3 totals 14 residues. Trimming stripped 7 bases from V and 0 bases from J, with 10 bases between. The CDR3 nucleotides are TGTGCCAGCATGAAGTTAAGCTCCTACAATGAGCAGTTCTTC. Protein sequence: CASMKLSSYNEQFF.

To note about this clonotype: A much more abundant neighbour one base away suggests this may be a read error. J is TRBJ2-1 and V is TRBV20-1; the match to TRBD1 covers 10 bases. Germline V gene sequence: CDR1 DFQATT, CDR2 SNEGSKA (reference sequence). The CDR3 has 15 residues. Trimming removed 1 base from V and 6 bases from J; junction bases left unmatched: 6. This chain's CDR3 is CSARGGTGVSNEQFF. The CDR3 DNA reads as TGCAGTGCTAGAGGTGGGACAGGGGTTTCCAATGAGCAGTTCTTC.

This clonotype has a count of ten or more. The DNA of the CDR3 is TGCGCCAGCAGAGGAAACTCCTACAATGAGCAGTTCTTC. This sequence encodes CASRGNSYNEQFF. This chain uses TRBV5-1 with TRBJ2-1; no clear D gene. Trimming removed 5 bases from V and 0 bases from J, with 6 bases in between. CDR1 and CDR2 (germline): SGHRS, YFSETQ. The CDR3 runs 13 residues.

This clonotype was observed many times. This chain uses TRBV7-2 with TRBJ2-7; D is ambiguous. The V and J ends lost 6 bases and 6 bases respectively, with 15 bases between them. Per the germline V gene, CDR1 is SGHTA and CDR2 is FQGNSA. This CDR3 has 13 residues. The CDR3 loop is CASRSFWDTEQYF. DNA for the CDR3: TGTGCCAGCAGGTCCTTCTGGGATACCGAGCAGTACTTC.

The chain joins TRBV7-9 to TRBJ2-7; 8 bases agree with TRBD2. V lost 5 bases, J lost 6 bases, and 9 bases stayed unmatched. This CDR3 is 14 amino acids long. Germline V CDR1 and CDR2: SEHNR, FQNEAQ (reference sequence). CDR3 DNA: TGTGCCAGCAGCATGGACGGGAGGGTCGGCGAGCAGTACTTC. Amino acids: CASSMDGRVGEQYF.

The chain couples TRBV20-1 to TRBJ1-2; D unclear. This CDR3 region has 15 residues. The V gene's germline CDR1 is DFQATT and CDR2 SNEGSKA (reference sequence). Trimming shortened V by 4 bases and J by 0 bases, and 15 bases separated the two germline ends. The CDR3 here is CSANPFLTANYGYTF. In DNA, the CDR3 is TGCAGTGCTAACCCGTTCTTGACGGCTAACTATGGCTACACCTTC.

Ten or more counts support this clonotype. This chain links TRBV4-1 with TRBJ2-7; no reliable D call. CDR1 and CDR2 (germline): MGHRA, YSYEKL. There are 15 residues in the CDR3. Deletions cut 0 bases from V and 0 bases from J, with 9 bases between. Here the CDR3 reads CASSQEKDNSYEQYF. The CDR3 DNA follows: TGCGCCAGCAGCCAAGAAAAGGATAACTCCTACGAGCAGTACTTC.

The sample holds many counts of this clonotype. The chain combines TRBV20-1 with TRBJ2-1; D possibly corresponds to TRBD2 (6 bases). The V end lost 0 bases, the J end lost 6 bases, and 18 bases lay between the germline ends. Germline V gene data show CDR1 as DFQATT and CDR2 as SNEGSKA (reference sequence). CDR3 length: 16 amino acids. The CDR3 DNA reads TGCAGTGCTAGAGATCGTTTGAGGGAGGAGGGCAATGAGCAGTTCTTC. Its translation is CSARDRLREEGNEQFF.

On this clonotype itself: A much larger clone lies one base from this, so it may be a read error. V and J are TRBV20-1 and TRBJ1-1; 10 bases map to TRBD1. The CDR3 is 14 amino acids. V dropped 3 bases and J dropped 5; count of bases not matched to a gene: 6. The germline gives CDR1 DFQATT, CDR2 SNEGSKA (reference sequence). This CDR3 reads CSARAGTGVTEAFF. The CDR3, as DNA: TGCAGTGCTAGGGCAGGGACAGGGGTTACTGAAGCTTTCTTT.